The clone carrying this T cell receptor beta chain was counted ten times or more. The sample comes from a study of spatial heterogeneity in lung cancer. For the study at large: Alpha-chain sequences were consistently detected less often than beta-chain sequences.

Time point meaning: sample taken at primary tumor resection. Whole RNA, isolated from tumor, nontumor lung or frozen PBMC, was sequenced without prior sorting. The donor population consisted of approximately 70 patients with untreated, early-stage non-small cell lung cancer. Germline assignment: CDR1 ENHRY and CDR2 SYGVKD. The CDR3 length is 16 residues. Germline trimming cut 3 bases from V and 4 bases from J; bases unmatched to any gene: 8. Every TCR cDNA molecule bore a unique molecular identifier. TCRdb called the 5' RACE reads again in MiXCR, with one record for every CDR3 protein. This repertoire shows 90,000 or so distinct CDR3 sequences, about 9.4% found once; its top ten account for 6.9%.

This chain uses TRBV10-3 with TRBJ2-3; 9 positions agree with TRBD2. The input for sequencing was PBMCs, taken at surgery. This clonotype was obtained from a male donor with early-stage non-small cell lung cancer. The CDR3 loop reads CAISESSGSSSDTQYF. DNA for the CDR3: TGTGCCATCAGTGAAAGTAGCGGGAGTTCTTCAGATACGCAGTATTTT.